Listed below are T cell receptor beta chains from one sample, sequenced in a study of T cells in Graves' hyperthyroidism and ophthalmopathy. TCRdb called the multiplex PCR reads again in MiXCR, with one record for every CDR3 protein. The table lists about 610,000 distinct CDR3 sequences, roughly 50% of them singletons. Sequencing used peripheral blood or thyroid tissue (not recorded which). Receptor source: a woman aged 18-30 years with Graves' hyperthyroidism. CDR3s include the opening cysteine and the closing phenylalanine or tryptophan. D genes are given only for firm matches. Part of the rows lack a size; the others show once, few, many or a class for expanded clones.

j_gene,d_gene,abundance,v_gene,CDR3aa,CDR3nt
TRBJ1-5,-,-,TRBV9,CASSDGRDQPQHF,TGTGCCAGCAGTGACGGACGCGATCAGCCCCAGCATTTT
TRBJ1-5,-,-,TRBV12-3/TRBV12-4,CASSFKGGQPQHF,TGTGCCAGCAGTTTTAAGGGGGGGCAGCCCCAGCATTTT
TRBJ2-5,-,many,TRBV7-2,CASSAQVAGETQYF,TGTGCCAGCAGCGCCCAGGTCGCGGGTGAGACCCAGTACTTC
TRBJ1-2,-,many,TRBV5-1,CASSLLGLSGYTF,TGCGCCAGCAGCTTGCTTGGTTTGAGTGGCTACACCTTC
TRBJ2-7,TRBD2,-,TRBV7-2,CASGGLAELYEQYF,TGTGCCAGCGGCGGACTAGCGGAGCTCTACGAGCAGTACTTC
TRBJ2-6,-,-,TRBV6-1,CASSRPGTYVLTF,TGTGCCAGCAGTAGGCCGGGAACCTACGTCCTGACTTTC
TRBJ2-7,-,-,TRBV11-2,CASSLEGRGPSSYEQYF,TGTGCCAGCAGCTTAGAGGGCAGGGGACCGAGCTCCTACGAGCAGTACTTC
TRBJ2-5,-,many,TRBV11-2,CASSLHREETQYF,TGTGCCAGCAGCCTCCACAGGGAAGAGACCCAGTACTTC
TRBJ1-1,-,-,TRBV7-9,CASSSQRDGNTEAFF,TGTGCCAGCAGCTCCCAACGGGACGGGAACACTGAAGCTTTCTTT
TRBJ1-2,-,-,TRBV2,CASSLGGRLPPGYGYTF,TGTGCCAGCAGTTTAGGGGGACGGCTCCCACCGGGCTATGGCTACACCTTC
TRBJ2-7,-,-,TRBV15,CATSAIRSYEQYF,TGTGCCACCAGCGCCATCCGCTCCTACGAGCAGTACTTC
TRBJ1-3,-,many,TRBV11-2,CASSLGPNSGNTIYF,TGTGCCAGCAGCTTAGGGCCAAACTCTGGAAACACCATATATTTT
TRBJ2-7,-,many,TRBV4-1,CASSQAPPAGANEQYF,TGCGCCAGCAGCCAAGCGCCACCTGCGGGGGCTAACGAGCAGTACTTC
TRBJ2-2,TRBD1,-,TRBV5-1,CASSSGQAAGELFF,TGCGCCAGCAGCTCAGGACAGGCTGCCGGGGAGCTGTTTTTT
TRBJ2-2,TRBD2,many,TRBV7-2,CASSVSGTLNTGELFF,TGTGCCAGCAGCGTAAGCGGGACCCTGAACACCGGGGAGCTGTTTTTT
TRBJ2-7,TRBD2,-,TRBV7-2,CASSLPVAGGDEQYF,TGTGCCAGCAGCTTACCCGTTGCGGGAGGAGACGAGCAGTACTTC
TRBJ2-2,TRBD2,-,TRBV7-9,CASSGGLAELFF,TGTGCCAGCAGCGGGGGACTAGCGGAGCTGTTTTTT
TRBJ2-2,-,-,TRBV3-1,CASSQAVELFF,TGTGCCAGCAGCCAAGCCGTCGAGCTGTTTTTT
TRBJ2-2,-,-,TRBV24-1,CATSDYSGESYTGELFF,TGTGCCACCAGTGATTACTCGGGGGAGTCCTACACCGGGGAGCTGTTTTTT
TRBJ2-7,-,many,TRBV7-8,CASSHRSSGAYEQYF,TGTGCCAGCAGCCACCGCTCATCGGGAGCCTACGAGCAGTACTTC
TRBJ1-6,-,-,TRBV12-3/TRBV12-4,CASSPGSDSSPLHF,TGTGCCAGCAGTCCCGGCTCAGACTCTTCACCCCTCCACTTT
TRBJ1-1,TRBD1,-,TRBV4-1,CASSQVEDRGNTEAFF,TGCGCCAGCAGCCAAGTAGAGGACAGGGGGAACACTGAAGCTTTCTTT
TRBJ2-1,-,few,TRBV19,CASSIGRYNEQFF,TGTGCCAGTAGTATCGGCAGGTACAATGAGCAGTTCTTC
TRBJ2-5,TRBD2,many,TRBV11-2,CASSPLEGGRMETQYF,TGTGCCAGCAGCCCCCTCGAGGGCGGGAGGATGGAGACCCAGTACTTC
TRBJ2-2,TRBD2,many,TRBV29-1,CSVEDGSGRENTGELFF,TGCAGCGTTGAAGATGGTAGCGGGAGGGAGAACACCGGGGAGCTGTTTTTT
TRBJ1-3,TRBD1,few,TRBV3-1,CASSLGTGGANTIYF,TGTGCCAGCAGCTTAGGGACAGGGGGCGCAAACACCATATATTTT
TRBJ1-1,-,many,TRBV29-1,CSSLGLGTNTEAFF,TGCAGCTCACTTGGGTTAGGGACGAACACTGAAGCTTTCTTT
TRBJ2-5,TRBD1,-,TRBV2,CASSGQGGGFETQYF,TGTGCCAGCAGTGGACAGGGGGGAGGGTTTGAGACCCAGTACTTC
TRBJ2-2,TRBD2,-,TRBV2,CASLPTSGSHPGELFF,TGTGCCAGCCTGCCAACTAGCGGGAGTCATCCCGGGGAGCTGTTTTTT
TRBJ2-7,-,few,TRBV6-1,CASSELGSVHVQYF,TGTGCCAGCAGTGAACTGGGAAGCGTACATGTGCAGTACTTC
TRBJ2-2,-,-,TRBV5-1,CASSLDWGMLTGELFF,TGCGCCAGCAGCTTGGATTGGGGGATGCTAACCGGGGAGCTGTTTTTT
TRBJ1-5,-,-,TRBV5-5,CASSSRIGPQHF,TGTGCCAGCAGCTCGAGGATTGGGCCCCAGCATTTT
TRBJ2-7,TRBD2,-,TRBV10-1,CAISDYSGRGGFGEQYF,TGTGCCATCAGTGACTATAGCGGGAGAGGGGGCTTTGGCGAGCAGTACTTC
TRBJ1-1,-,many,TRBV5-1,CASSLAVTGRTEAFF,TGCGCCAGCAGCTTGGCCGTAACAGGGAGGACTGAAGCTTTCTTT
TRBJ2-7,TRBD2,many,TRBV29-1,CSVEVPGEGYEQYF,TGCAGCGTTGAAGTACCGGGGGAGGGGTACGAGCAGTACTTC
TRBJ2-5,-,-,TRBV5-1,CASSLGSGGVGKETQYF,TGCGCCAGCAGCTTGGGCTCCGGGGGAGTGGGGAAAGAGACCCAGTACTTC
TRBJ1-2,-,few,TRBV6-1,CASSEAGGCKYGYTF,TGTGCCAGCAGTGAAGCAGGGGGTTGTAAGTATGGCTACACCTTC
TRBJ2-1,TRBD2,few,TRBV24-1,CATSPTSGRSDEQFF,TGTGCCACCAGCCCGACTAGCGGGAGATCCGATGAGCAGTTCTTC
TRBJ1-2,-,-,TRBV7-6,CASSSQRRTDGYTF,TGTGCCAGCAGCAGCCAGAGACGGACAGATGGCTACACCTTC
TRBJ2-3,-,-,TRBV4-3,CASSQDGPVISSTDTQYF,TGCGCCAGCAGCCAAGATGGCCCCGTAATAAGCAGCACAGATACGCAGTATTTT
TRBJ1-1,-,-,TRBV7-2,CASSFYICSAPRENTEAFF,-
TRBJ2-5,-,-,TRBV10-3,CAISPGQYF,TGTGCCATCAGCCCGGGACAGTACTTC
TRBJ2-7,-,many,TRBV2,CASRSGRKKMGEQYF,TGTGCCAGCAGATCGGGCAGAAAAAAGATGGGAGAGCAGTACTTC